The clone carrying this TCR beta chain appeared once. Its target is unknown. This sample is drawn from a study of cytomegalovirus exposure and HLA in healthy donors. Study-level findings and limits: It was in a later analysis that TCR association rates were seen to vary by HLA locus, highest for DRB1 and lowest for HLA-C. Rare TCR sequences predominated, though certain public TCRs were found in many donors. The authors later found most CMV-associated TCR beta chains appeared HLA-restricted. Reports indicate that TCR beta sequences accurately predicted the HLA-A and HLA-B alleles of most subjects.

With 60 Vbeta and 13 Jbeta primers, the PCR was carried out. Clones were read by immunoSEQ multiplex PCR, and TCRdb kept only the in-frame ones, dropping some. The table shows about 160,000 clones, with 80% to 90% occurring only once. The germline V gene encodes CDR1 MNHEY and CDR2 SMNVEV (reference sequence). CDR3 size: 16 residues. Germline trimming cut 9 bases from V and 0 bases from J; bases unmatched to any gene: 8. Input material: PBMCs. The TCR originated in a young woman in good health and CMV-seronegative. The chain carries TRBV27 and TRBJ2-6, with 7 positions matching TRBD1. The CDR3 DNA reads as TGTGCCAGTTCAGACAGGGCCAGCTCTGGGGCCAACGTCCTGACTTTC. This translates into CASSDRASSGANVLTF.